The 4 T cell receptor beta chains below come from one sample, sequenced in a study of blood T cell repertoires in COVID-19. Method: immunoSEQ multiplex PCR; TCRdb's copy keeps in-frame clones and lacks some. The sample records 350,000 to 450,000 clones, around nine tenths being singletons. Sequencing was performed on PBMCs or T cells enriched from blood (not recorded which). The receptor set was obtained from a woman under 40 who had recovered from COVID-19.

The V gene is TRBV28, the J gene TRBJ1-5, with 7 bases lining up with TRBD1. Germline-derived CDR1 and CDR2 are MDHEN and SYDVKM. The J segment lost 2 bases and the V segment lost 4 bases, leaving 8 bases of the junction unmatched. The CDR3 sequence is 16 residues long. In nucleotides, the CDR3 is TGTGCCAGCAGTTCCTACAGGGGCGCGGGCAATCAGCCCCAGCATTTT. This sequence encodes CASSSYRGAGNQPQHF.

V is TRBV4-1 and J is TRBJ2-7; TRBD1 is a possible D gene (6 bases). Germline V gene lookup returns CDR1 MGHRA and CDR2 YSYEKL. V was trimmed by 7 bases and J by 1 base, leaving 14 bases between them. The CDR3 length is 14 residues. CDR3 amino acids: CASKGVGRSYEQYF. The CDR3 coding sequence is TGCGCCAGCAAGGGGGTCGGCAGGTCCTACGAGCAGTACTTC.

The chain carries TRBV12-3 or TRBV12-4 and TRBJ1-1, with D tentatively TRBD1 (6 bases). This CDR3 region has 13 residues. V dropped 5 bases and J dropped 3 bases, with 10 bases sitting between them. The CDR3 DNA reads TGTGCCAGCAGTCTACAGGGTGACACTGAAGCTTTCTTT. Translating gives CASSLQGDTEAFF.

This rearrangement joins TRBV11-3 to TRBJ2-1; 10 nucleotides line up with TRBD2. The CDR3 covers 16 residues. CDR1 and CDR2 (germline): SGHNT, YENEEA. V lost 5 bases, J lost 5 bases, and 9 bases stayed unmatched. CDR3 bases: TGTGCCAGCAGCCGCAACGGGCTAGCGGGAGACAATGAGCAGTTCTTC. Encoded protein: CASSRNGLAGDNEQFF.